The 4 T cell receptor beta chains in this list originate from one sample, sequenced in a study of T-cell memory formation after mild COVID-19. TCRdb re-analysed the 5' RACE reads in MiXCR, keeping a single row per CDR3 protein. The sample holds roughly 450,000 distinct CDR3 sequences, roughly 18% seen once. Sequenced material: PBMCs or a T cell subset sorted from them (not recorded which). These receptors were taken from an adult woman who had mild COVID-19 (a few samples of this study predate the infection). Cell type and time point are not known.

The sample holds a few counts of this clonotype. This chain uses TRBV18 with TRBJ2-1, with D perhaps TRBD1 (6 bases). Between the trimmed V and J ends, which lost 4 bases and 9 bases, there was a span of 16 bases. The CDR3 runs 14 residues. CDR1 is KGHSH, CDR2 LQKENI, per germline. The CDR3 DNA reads TGTGCCAGCTCACTCCCCGGGACACCTGGTGAGCAGTTCTTC. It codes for CASSLPGTPGEQFF. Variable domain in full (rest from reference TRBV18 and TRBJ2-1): NAGVMQNPRHLVRRRGQEARLRCSPMKGHSHVYWYRQLPEEGLKFMVYLQKENIIDESGMPKERFSAEFPKEGPSILRIQQVVRGDSAAYFCASSLPGTPGEQFFGPGTRLTVL.

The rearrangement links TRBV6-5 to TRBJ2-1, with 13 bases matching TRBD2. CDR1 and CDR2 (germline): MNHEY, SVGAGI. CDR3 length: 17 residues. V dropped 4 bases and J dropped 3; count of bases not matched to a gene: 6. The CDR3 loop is CASSSGLAGVFYNEQFF. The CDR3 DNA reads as TGTGCCAGCAGTTCAGGACTAGCGGGAGTATTCTACAATGAGCAGTTCTTC.

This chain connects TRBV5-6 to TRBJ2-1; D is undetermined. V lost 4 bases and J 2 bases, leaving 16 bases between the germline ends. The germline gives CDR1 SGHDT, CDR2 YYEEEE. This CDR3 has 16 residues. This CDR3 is CASSPGWGSAYNEQFF. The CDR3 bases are TGTGCCAGCAGCCCCGGTTGGGGTTCAGCCTACAATGAGCAGTTCTTC.

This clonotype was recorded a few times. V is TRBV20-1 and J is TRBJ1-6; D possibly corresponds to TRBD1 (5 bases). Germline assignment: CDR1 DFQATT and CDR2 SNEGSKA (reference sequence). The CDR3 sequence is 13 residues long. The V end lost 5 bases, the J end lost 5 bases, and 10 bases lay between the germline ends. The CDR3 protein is CSAGDGHNSPLHF. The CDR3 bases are TGCAGTGCTGGGGACGGCCATAATTCACCCCTCCACTTT.